The T cell receptor (beta chain) described here comes from a study of CD8+ T cells in alopecia areata. Study observations and caveats: In lesional scalp, particularly from alopecia totalis/universalis, clonality was higher than in normal scalp. Besides other cells, scalp samples also yield sequences of resident alphabeta T cells from normal skin.

For about 5 of the biomarker-study patients, the CD4+ cells were further sorted so as to obtain CD25+CD127- cells. For this clone: Its antigen remains unidentified.

V gave up 0 bases and J gave up 6 bases, with 13 bases separating them. Per the germline V gene, CDR1 is SGHRS and CDR2 is YFSETQ. The CDR3 consists of 14 residues. Following extraction, RNA underwent reverse transcription to cDNA, which served as the sequencing template. Only in-frame clones appear in the TCRdb table, and some are missing; sequencing was by immunoSEQ multiplex PCR. Altogether about 20,000 clones are present, around 67% being singletons, with the ten largest covering 4.5% to 5.5%. This sequence originates from a human donor with alopecia areata. Sequenced: CD4+ Tregs sorted from blood. The chain is built from TRBV5-1 and TRBJ2-7; weak D call: TRBD1 (6 bases). The CDR3 sequence: CASSLEGRGFEQYF. The CDR3 DNA is TGCGCCAGCAGCTTGGAAGGCAGGGGATTCGAGCAGTACTTC.